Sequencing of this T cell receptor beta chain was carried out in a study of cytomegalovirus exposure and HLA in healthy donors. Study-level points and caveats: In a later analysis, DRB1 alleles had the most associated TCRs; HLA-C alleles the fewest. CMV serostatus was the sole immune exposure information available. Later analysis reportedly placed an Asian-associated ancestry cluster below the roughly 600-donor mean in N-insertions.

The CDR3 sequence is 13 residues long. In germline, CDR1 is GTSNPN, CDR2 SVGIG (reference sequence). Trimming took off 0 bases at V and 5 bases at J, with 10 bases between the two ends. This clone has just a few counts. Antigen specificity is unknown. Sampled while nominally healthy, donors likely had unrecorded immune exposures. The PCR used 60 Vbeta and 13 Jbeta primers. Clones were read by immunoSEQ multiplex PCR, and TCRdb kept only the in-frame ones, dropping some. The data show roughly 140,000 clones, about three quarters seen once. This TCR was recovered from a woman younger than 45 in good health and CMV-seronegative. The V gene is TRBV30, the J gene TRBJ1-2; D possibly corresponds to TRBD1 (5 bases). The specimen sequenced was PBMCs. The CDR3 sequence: CAWSVMGPYGYTF. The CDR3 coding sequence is TGTGCCTGGAGTGTAATGGGGCCGTATGGCTACACCTTC.